Presented here are 9 T cell receptor beta chains from one specimen sequenced in a study of T cell repertoires in cytomegalovirus infection (dated by TCRdb to about 2019). Their antigens are not known. The sample's treatment or condition label is to be understood as: in vitro stimulation with specific CMV peptide epitopes to enrich CMV-specific T cells. TCRdb lists the instrument as Illumina HiSeq 1500. TCRdb took the public reads, trimmed them with fastp at Q25, ran MiXCR for clone calling and kept in-frame beta chains. Under each unique CDR3 protein, matching rows form one entry showing the most common genes and DNA. The sample has approximately 590,000 distinct CDR3 sequences on record, 40% of them singletons. The ten biggest clones cover 48% of the sample. The input for sequencing was cultured PBMCs, taken from culture after CMV antigen stimulation. All receptors come from a human donor in good health (CMV status not recorded). Some clones in this sample may be carry-over from other donors' samples.

The chain has TRBV7-6 and TRBJ2-2; D unresolved. Trimming removed 0 bases at V and 6 bases at J, with 8 bases between. CDR3 length equals 14 residues. From germline, CDR1 is SGHVS and CDR2 FNYEAQ. The chain's CDR3 is CASSLAGRAGELFF. CDR3 DNA sequence: TGTGCCAGCAGCTTAGCAGGTCGTGCCGGGGAGCTGTTTTTT.

This clonotype was seen a few times. The chain joins TRBV7-6 to TRBJ1-6; D may be TRBD1 (5 bases). The CDR3 loop spans 15 amino acids. Germline CDR1 and CDR2: SGHVS and FNYEAQ. The ends were cut back, 2 bases at V and 5 bases at J, with 10 bases in the middle. For the CDR3, the DNA is TGTGCCAGCAGCTTAACTGGGGCCGATAATTCACCCCTCCACTTT. Its protein is CASSLTGADNSPLHF.

The genes are TRBV20-1 and TRBJ2-1; a possible D gene is TRBD2 (5 bases). Germline V lookup: CDR1 DFQATT, CDR2 SNEGSKA (reference sequence). The CDR3 length is 14 residues. V dropped 5 bases and J dropped 2 bases, with 13 bases sitting between them. CDR3 residues: CSAQLDSTYNEQFF. The CDR3 bases are TGCAGTGCTCAGCTGGACTCGACCTACAATGAGCAGTTCTTC.

The chain carries TRBV14 and TRBJ1-4; D is unresolved. CDR1 is SGHDN and CDR2 is FVKESK in the germline V gene. Trimming stripped 4 bases from V and 7 bases from J, with 19 bases between. The CDR3 runs 16 residues. CDR3 loop: CASSPNFDPSGEKLFF. As DNA, the CDR3 is TGTGCCAGCAGCCCCAACTTCGATCCGTCGGGTGAAAAACTGTTTTTT.

A word on this clonotype: A much more abundant neighbour one base away suggests this may be a read error. This chain uses TRBV7-8 with TRBJ1-2, with D uncertain. V lost 5 bases and J 7 bases, leaving 14 bases between the germline ends. Germline-derived CDR1 and CDR2 are SGHVS and FQNEAQ. This CDR3 is 13 amino acids long. CDR3 protein: CASSQYNLRGYTF. For the CDR3, the DNA is TGTGCCAGCAGCCAGTACAATCTCCGTGGCTACACCTTC.

This clonotype was seen a handful of times. The genes are TRBV6-2 or TRBV6-3 and TRBJ2-7; D not certain. This CDR3 has 14 amino acids. Trimming removed 7 bases at V and 2 bases at J, with 15 bases between. The germline V gene encodes CDR1 MNHEY and CDR2 SVGEGT. The CDR3 bases are TGTGCCAGCACAACAGTAACAGCAGCCTACGAGCAGTACTTC. Its protein is CASTTVTAAYEQYF.

In DNA, the CDR3 is TGCAGCCCTCCAGGGGAGCAGTACTTC. Its protein is CSPPGEQYF. The chain has TRBV29-1 and TRBJ2-7, with TRBD1 as a possible D gene (5 bases). The germline CDR1 and CDR2 sequences are SQVTM and ANQGSEA. Between the trimmed V and J ends, which lost 8 bases and 7 bases, there was a span of 9 bases. This CDR3 contains 9 residues.

The rearrangement links TRBV12-5 to TRBJ2-7; TRBD2 might be the D (6 bases). CDR1 LGHNT and CDR2 FRNRAP come from the germline V gene. This CDR3 spans 13 amino acids. Trimming left V 3 bases short and J 6 bases short, with 12 bases between. The CDR3 reads CASGFFGGREQYF. The CDR3 nucleotides read TGTGCTAGTGGTTTCTTCGGAGGGCGCGAGCAGTACTTC. Combining the CDR3 with reference TRBV12-5 and TRBJ2-7 gives the whole variable domain DARVTQTPRHKVTEMGQEVTMRCQPILGHNTVFWYRQTMMQGLELLAYFRNRAPLDDSGMPKDRFSAEMPDATLATLKIQPSEPRDSAVYFCASGFFGGREQYFGPGTRLTVT.

This chain links TRBV20-1 with TRBJ2-5; 10 positions agree with TRBD2. In germline, CDR1 is DFQATT, CDR2 SNEGSKA (reference sequence). This CDR3 is 14 amino acids long. With V trimmed by 3 bases and J by 2 bases, 3 bases remained unmatched. The CDR3 DNA is TGCAGTGCTAGGGTAGCGGGGGGACAAGAGACCCAGTACTTC. Translation: CSARVAGGQETQYF.